The clone carrying this T cell receptor beta chain has ten or more counts. What it binds is unknown. Then a second PCR, running roughly 7 to 11 cycles, was carried out with a sample-barcoded 5' primer and a J-beta primer mix. The authors tagged each cDNA molecule using a template-switch adaptor with 12 random nucleotides. TCRdb itself ran the 5' RACE reads through MiXCR, one entry per CDR3 protein. The table includes 1.5 million to 2 million distinct CDR3 sequences, under 30% detected once. The sample originates from a study of blood T cells in healthy people across ages. Across the whole study: Using template switching, researchers captured about one barcoded beta molecule for each two T cells.

Points from the study as a whole: Calculation of diversity from one million T cells yielded estimates considered to be underestimates. PBMC samples, being unsorted, prevented any conclusive comparison of naive and antigen-experienced cells.

The CDR3 spans 13 residues. CDR1 is MNHNY and CDR2 is SVGAGI in the germline V gene (reference sequence). Trimming stripped 6 bases from V and 4 bases from J, with 9 bases between. The receptor comes from a woman between 25 and 40 years old in good health. V usage is TRBV6-6 and J usage is TRBJ1-4, with D uncertain. Sequenced material: blood. The CDR3 nucleotides are TGTGCCAGCAGCCCCACCAATAATGAAAAACTGTTTTTT. Its protein is CASSPTNNEKLFF.